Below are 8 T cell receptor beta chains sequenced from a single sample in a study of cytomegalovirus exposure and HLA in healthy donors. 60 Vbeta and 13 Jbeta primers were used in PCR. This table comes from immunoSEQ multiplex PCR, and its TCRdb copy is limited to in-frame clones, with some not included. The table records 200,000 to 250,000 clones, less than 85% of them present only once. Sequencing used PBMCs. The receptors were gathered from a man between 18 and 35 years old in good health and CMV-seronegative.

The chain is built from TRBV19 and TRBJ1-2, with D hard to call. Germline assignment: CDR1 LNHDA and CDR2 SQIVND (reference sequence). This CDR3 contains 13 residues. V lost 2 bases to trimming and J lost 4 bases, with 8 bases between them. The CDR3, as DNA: TGTGCCAGTAGTATAAGGCGGAGCTATGGCTACACCTTC. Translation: CASSIRRSYGYTF.

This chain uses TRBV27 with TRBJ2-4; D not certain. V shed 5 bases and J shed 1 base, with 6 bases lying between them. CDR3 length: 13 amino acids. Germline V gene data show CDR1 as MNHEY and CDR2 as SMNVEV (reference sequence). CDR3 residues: CASSSRAKNIQYF. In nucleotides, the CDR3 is TGTGCCAGCAGTAGCAGGGCCAAAAACATTCAGTACTTC.

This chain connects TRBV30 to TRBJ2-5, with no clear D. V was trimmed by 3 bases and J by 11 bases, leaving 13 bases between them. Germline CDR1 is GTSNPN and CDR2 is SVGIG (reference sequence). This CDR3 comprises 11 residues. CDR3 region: CAWSVRVRQYF. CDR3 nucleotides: TGTGCCTGGAGCGTACGAGTTCGTCAGTACTTC.

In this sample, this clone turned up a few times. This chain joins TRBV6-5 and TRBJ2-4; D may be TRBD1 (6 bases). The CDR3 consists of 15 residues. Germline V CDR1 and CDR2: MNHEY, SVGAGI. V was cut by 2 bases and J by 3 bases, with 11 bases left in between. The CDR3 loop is CASSYRGIGKNIQYF. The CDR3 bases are TGTGCCAGCAGTTACAGGGGGATTGGCAAAAACATTCAGTACTTC.

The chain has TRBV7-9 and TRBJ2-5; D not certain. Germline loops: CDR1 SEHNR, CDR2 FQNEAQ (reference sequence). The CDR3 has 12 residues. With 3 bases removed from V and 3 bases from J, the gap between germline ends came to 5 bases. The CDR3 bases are TGTGCCAGCAGCTTTCGGGAAGAGACCCAGTACTTC. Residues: CASSFREETQYF.

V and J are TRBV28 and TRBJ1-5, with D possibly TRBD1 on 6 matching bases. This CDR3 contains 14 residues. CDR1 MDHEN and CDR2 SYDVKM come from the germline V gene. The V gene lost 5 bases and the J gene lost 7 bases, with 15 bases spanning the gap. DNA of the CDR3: TGTGCCAGCAGTCTCGACAGGAGTGGACAGCCCCAGCATTTT. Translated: CASSLDRSGQPQHF.

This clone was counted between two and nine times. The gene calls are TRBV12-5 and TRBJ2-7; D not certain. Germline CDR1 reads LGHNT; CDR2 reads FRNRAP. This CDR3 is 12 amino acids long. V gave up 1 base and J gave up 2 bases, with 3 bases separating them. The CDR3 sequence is CASGLDTYEQYF. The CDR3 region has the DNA TGTGCTAGTGGTTTGGACACCTACGAGCAGTACTTC.

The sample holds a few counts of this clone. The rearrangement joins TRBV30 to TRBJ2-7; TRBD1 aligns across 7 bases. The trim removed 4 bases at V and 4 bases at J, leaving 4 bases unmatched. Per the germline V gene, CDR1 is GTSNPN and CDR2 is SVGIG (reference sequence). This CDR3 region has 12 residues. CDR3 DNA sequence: TGTGCCTGGAACAGGGGTTCGTACGAGCAGTACTTC. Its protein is CAWNRGSYEQYF.